This paragraph reports one T cell receptor (beta chain). This entry belongs to a study of identical twins. The germline V gene encodes CDR1 KGHSH and CDR2 LQKENI. CDR3 length equals 17 residues. V dropped 2 bases and J dropped 6; count of bases not matched to a gene: 11. In TCRdb, the 5' RACE reads were re-called with MiXCR into one record per CDR3 protein. The sample yields some 500,000 distinct CDR3 sequences, approximately 9.6% seen once. The sample also formed part of further work on yellow fever vaccine responses in identical twins.

Sequencing was done on a sample of PBMCs. This TCR was recovered from a woman aged 18-35 years in good health. The V gene is TRBV18, the J gene TRBJ2-5, with TRBD1 matching 11 bases. Here the CDR3 reads CASSPGGTGGKWKTQYF. CDR3 in DNA: TGTGCCAGCTCACCAGGAGGGACAGGGGGAAAGTGGAAGACCCAGTACTTC.